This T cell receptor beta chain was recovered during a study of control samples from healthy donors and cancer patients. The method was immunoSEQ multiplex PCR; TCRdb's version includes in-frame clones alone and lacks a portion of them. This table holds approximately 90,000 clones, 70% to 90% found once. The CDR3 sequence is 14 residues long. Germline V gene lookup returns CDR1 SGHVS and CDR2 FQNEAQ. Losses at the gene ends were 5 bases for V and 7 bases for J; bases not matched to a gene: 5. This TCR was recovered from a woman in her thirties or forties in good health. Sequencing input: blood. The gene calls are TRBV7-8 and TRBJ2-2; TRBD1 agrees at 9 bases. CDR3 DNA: TGTGCCAGCAGCGAAGGACAGGGGATCGGGGAGCTGTTTTTT. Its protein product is CASSEGQGIGELFF.